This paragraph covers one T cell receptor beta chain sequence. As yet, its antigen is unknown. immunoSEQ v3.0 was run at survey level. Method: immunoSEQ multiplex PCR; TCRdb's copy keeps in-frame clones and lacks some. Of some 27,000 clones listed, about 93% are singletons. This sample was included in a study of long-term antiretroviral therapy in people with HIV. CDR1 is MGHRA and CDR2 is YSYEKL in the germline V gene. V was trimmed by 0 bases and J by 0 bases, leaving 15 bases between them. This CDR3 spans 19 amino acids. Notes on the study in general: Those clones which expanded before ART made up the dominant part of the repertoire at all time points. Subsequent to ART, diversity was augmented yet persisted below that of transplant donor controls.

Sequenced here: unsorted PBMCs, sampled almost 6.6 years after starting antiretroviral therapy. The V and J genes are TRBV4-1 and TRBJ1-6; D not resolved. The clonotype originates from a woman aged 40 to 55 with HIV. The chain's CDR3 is CASSQDKERWSSYNSPLHF. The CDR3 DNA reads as TGCGCCAGCAGCCAAGATAAAGAGCGTTGGAGCTCCTATAATTCACCCCTCCACTTT.